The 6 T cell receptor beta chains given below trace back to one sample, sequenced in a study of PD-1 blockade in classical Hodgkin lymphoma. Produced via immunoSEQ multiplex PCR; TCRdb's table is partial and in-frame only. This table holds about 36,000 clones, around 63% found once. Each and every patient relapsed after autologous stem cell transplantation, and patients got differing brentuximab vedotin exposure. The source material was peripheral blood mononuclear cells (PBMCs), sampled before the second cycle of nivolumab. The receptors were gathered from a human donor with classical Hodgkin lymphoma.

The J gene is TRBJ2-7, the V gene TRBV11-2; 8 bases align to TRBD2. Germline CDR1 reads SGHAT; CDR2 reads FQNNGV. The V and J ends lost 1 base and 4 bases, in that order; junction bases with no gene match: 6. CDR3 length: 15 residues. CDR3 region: CASSLGAGVSYEQYF. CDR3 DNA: TGTGCCAGCAGCTTAGGAGCGGGAGTTTCTTACGAGCAGTACTTC.

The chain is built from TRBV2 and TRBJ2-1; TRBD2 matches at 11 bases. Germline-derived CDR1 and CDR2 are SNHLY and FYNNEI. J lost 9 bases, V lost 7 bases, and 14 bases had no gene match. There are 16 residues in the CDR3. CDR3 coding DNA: TGTGCCAGCAAGTCGACTAGCGGGGCCCCCTCCGGTGAGCAGTTCTTC. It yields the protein CASKSTSGAPSGEQFF. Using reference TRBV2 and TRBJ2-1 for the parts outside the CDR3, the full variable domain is EPEVTQTPSHQVTQMGQEVILRCVPISNHLYFYWYRQILGQKVEFLVSFYNNEISEKSEIFDDQFSVERPDGSNFTLKIRSTKLEDSAMYFCASKSTSGAPSGEQFFGPGTRLTVL.

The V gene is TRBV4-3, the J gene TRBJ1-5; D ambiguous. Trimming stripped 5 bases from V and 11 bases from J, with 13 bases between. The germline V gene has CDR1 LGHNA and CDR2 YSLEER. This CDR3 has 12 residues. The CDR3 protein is CASSYKSSTQHF. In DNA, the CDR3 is TGCGCCAGCAGCTATAAAAGTTCTACCCAGCATTTT.

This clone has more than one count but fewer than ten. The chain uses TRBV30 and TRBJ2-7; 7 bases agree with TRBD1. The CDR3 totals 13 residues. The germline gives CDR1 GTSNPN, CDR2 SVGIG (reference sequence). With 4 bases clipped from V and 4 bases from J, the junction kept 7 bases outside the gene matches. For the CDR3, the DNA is TGTGCCTGGAAGGGGGCCGTGAGTTACGAGCAGTACTTC. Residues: CAWKGAVSYEQYF.

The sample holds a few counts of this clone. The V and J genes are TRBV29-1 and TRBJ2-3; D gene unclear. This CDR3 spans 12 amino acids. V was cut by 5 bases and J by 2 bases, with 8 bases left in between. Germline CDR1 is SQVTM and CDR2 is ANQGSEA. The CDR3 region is CSVLRYTDTQYF. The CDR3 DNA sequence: TGCAGCGTTCTAAGATACACAGATACGCAGTATTTT.

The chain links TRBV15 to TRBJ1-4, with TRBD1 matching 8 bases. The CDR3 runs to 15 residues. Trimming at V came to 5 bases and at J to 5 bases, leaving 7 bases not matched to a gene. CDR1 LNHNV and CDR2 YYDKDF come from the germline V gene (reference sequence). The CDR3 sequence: CATSPRGQWNEKLFF. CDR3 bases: TGTGCCACCAGCCCCAGGGGGCAATGGAATGAAAAACTGTTTTTT.